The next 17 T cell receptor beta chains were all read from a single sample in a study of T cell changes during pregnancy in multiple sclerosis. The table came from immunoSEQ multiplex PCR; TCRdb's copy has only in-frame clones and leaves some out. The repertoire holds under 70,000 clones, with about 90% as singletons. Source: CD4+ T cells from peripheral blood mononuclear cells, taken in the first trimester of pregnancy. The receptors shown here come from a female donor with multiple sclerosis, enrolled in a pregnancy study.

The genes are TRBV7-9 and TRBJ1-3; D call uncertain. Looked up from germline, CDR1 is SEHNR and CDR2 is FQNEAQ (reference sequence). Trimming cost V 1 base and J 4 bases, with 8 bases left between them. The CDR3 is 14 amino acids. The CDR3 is CASSLDAAGNTIYF. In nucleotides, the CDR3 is TGTGCCAGCAGCTTAGATGCAGCGGGAAACACCATATATTTT.

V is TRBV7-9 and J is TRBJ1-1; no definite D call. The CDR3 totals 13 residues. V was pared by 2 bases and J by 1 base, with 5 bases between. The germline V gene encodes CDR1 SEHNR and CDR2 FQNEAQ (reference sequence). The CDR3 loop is CASSLRGNTEAFF. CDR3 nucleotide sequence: TGTGCCAGCAGCTTAAGAGGGAACACTGAAGCTTTCTTT.

The CDR3 DNA follows: TGCAGTGCTCGCGGGGGGTACGAGCAGTACTTC. It codes for CSARGGYEQYF. J is TRBJ2-7 and V is TRBV20-1; 8 nucleotides line up with TRBD2. After removal of 5 bases from V and 4 bases from J, the junction contained 1 base not matched to a gene. Per germline, CDR1 DFQATT and CDR2 SNEGSKA (reference sequence). The CDR3 has 11 residues.

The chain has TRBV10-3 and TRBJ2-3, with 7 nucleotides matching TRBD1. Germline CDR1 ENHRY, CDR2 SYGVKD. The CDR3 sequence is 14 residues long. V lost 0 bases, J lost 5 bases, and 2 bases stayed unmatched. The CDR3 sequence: CAISESTGRDTQYF. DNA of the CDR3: TGTGCCATCAGTGAGTCGACAGGGAGAGATACGCAGTATTTT.

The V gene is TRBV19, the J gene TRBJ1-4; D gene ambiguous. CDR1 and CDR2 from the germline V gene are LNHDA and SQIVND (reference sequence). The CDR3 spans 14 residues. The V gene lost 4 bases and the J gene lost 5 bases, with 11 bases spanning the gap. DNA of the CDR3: TGTGCCAGTAGTAGCCCTCCGGAGAATGAAAAACTGTTTTTT. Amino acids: CASSSPPENEKLFF.

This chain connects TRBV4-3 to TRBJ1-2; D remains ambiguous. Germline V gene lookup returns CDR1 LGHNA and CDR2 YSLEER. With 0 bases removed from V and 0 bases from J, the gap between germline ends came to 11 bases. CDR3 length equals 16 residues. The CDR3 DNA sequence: TGCGCCAGCAGCCAAGACACGCGCGGGGCTAACTATGGCTACACCTTC. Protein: CASSQDTRGANYGYTF.

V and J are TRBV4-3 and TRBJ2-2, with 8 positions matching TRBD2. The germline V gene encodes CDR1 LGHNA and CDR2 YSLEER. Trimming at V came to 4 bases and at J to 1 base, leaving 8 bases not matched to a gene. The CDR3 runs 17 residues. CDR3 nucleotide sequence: TGCGCCAGCAGCCGATCCGATAGCGGGGAGAACACCGGGGAGCTGTTTTTT. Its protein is CASSRSDSGENTGELFF.

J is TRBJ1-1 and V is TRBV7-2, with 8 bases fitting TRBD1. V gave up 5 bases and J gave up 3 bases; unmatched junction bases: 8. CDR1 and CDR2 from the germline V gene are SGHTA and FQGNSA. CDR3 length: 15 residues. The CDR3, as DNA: TGTGCCAGCAGCATATCGACAGGGGCGTACACTGAAGCTTTCTTT. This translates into CASSISTGAYTEAFF.

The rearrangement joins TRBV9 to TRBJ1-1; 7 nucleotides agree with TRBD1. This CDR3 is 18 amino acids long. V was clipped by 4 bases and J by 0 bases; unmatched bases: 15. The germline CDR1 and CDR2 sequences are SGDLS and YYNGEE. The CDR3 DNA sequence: TGTGCCAGCAGCCCGTTGAACAGGGGTAGAGGGGTGAACACTGAAGCTTTCTTT. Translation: CASSPLNRGRGVNTEAFF.

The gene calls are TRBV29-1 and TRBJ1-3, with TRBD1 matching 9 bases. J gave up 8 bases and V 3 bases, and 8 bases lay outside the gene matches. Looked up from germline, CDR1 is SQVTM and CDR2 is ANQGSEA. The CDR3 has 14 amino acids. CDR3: CSVESGQGGDTIYF. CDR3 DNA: TGCAGCGTTGAGTCGGGACAGGGAGGGGACACCATATATTTT.

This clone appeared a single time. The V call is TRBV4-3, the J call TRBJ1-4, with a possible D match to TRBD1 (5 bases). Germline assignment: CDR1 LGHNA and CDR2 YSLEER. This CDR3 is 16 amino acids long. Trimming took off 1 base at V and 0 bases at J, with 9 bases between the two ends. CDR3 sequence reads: CASSQGAGATNEKLFF. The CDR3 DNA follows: TGCGCCAGCAGCCAAGGGGCGGGGGCAACTAATGAAAAACTGTTTTTT.

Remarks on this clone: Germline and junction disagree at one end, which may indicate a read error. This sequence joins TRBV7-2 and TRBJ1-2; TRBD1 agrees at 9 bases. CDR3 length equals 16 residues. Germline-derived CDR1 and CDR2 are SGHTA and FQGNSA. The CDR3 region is CASILGQGTFSYGYTF. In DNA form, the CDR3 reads TGTGCCAGCATCTTAGGACAGGGGACTTTTAGCTATGGCTACACCTTC. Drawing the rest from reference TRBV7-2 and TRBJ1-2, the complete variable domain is GAGVSQSPSNKVTEKGKDVELRCDPISGHTALYWYRQSLGQGLEFLIYFQGNSAPDKSGLPSDRFSAERTGGSVSTLTIQRTQQEDSAVYLCASILGQGTFSYGYTFGSGTRLTVV.

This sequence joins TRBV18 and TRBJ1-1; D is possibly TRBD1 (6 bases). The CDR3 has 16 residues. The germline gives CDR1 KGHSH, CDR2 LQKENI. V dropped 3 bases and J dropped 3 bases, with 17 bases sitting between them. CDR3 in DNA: TGTGCCAGCTCACCGGGATGGGGGCTGGGCGACACTGAAGCTTTCTTT. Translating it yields CASSPGWGLGDTEAFF. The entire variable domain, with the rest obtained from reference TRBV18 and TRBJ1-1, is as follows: NAGVMQNPRHLVRRRGQEARLRCSPMKGHSHVYWYRQLPEEGLKFMVYLQKENIIDESGMPKERFSAEFPKEGPSILRIQQVVRGDSAAYFCASSPGWGLGDTEAFFGQGTRLTVV.

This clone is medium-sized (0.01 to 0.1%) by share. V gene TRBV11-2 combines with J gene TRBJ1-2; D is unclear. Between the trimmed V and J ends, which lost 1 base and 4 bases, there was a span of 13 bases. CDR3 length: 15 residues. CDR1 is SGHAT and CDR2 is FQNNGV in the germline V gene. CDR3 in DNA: TGTGCCAGCAGCTTAGCGTCAGACACGCCCTATGGCTACACCTTC. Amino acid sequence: CASSLASDTPYGYTF. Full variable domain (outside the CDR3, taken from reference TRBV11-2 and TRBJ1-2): EAGVAQSPRYKIIEKRQSVAFWCNPISGHATLYWYQQILGQGPKLLIQFQNNGVVDDSQLPKDRFSAERLKGVDSTLKIQPAKLEDSAVYLCASSLASDTPYGYTFGSGTRLTVV.

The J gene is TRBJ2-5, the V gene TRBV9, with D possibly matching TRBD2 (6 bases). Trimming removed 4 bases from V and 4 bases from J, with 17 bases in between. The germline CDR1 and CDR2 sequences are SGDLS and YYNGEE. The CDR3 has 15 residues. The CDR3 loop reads CASSLRLVGGETQYF. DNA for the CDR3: TGTGCCAGCAGCCTAAGACTAGTCGGGGGAGAGACCCAGTACTTC.

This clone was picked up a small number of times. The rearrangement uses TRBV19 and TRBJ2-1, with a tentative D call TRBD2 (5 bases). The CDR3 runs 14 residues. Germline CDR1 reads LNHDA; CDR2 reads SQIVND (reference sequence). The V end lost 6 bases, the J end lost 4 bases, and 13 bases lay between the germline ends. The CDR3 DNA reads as TGTGCCAGTAGCCCCCCGGGATTATACAATGAGCAGTTCTTC. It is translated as CASSPPGLYNEQFF.

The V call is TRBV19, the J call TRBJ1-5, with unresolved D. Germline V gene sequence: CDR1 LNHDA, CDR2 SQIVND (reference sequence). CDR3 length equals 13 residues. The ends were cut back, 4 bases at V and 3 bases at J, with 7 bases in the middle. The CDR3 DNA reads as TGTGCCAGTAGTACAGGACTCAATCAGCCCCAGCATTTT. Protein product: CASSTGLNQPQHF.